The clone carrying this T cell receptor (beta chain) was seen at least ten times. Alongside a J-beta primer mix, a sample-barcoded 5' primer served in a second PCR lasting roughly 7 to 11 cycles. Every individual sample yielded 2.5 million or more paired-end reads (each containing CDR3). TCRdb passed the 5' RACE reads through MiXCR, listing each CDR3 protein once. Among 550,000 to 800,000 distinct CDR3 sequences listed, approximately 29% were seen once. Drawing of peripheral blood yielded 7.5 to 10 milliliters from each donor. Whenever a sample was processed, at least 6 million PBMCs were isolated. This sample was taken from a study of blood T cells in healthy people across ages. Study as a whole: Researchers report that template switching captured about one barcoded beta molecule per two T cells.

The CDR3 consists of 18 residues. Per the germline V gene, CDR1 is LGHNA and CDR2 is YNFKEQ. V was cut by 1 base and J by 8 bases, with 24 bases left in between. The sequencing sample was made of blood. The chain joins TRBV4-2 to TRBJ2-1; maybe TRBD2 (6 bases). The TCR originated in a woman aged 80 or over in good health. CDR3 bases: TGTGCCAGCAGCCAAGGGACACCCGGGACTCCCCTTCACGATGAGCAGTTCTTC. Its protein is CASSQGTPGTPLHDEQFF.